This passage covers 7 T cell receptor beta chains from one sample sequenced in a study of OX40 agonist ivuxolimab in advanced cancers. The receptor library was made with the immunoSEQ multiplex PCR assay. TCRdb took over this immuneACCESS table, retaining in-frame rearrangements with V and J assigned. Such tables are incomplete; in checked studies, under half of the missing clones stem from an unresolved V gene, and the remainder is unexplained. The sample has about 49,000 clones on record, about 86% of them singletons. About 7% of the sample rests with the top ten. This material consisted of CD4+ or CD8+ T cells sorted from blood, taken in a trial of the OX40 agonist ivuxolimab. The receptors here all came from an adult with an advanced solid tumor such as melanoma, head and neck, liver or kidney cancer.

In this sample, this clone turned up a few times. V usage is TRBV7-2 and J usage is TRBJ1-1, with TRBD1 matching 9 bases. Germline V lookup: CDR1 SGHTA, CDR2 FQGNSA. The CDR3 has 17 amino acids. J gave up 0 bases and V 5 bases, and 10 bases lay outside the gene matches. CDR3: CASSLGTGNLMNTEAFF. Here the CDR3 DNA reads TGTGCCAGCAGCCTCGGGACAGGGAATCTTATGAACACTGAAGCTTTCTTT.

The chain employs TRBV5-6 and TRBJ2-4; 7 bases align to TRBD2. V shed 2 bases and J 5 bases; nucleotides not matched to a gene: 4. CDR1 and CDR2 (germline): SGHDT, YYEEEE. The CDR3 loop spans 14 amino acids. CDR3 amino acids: CASSLSGVQNIQYF. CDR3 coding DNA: TGTGCCAGCAGCTTAAGCGGGGTACAAAACATTCAGTACTTC.

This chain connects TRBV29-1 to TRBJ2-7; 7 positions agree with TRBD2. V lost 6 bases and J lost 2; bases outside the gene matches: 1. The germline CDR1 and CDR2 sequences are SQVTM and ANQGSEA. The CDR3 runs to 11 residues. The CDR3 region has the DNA TGCAGCGTGGGGGGGACCTACGAGCAGTACTTC. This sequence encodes CSVGGTYEQYF.

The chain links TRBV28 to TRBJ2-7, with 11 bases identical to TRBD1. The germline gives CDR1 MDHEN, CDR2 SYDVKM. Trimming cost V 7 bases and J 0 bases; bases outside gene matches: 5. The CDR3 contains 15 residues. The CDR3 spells CASTRDRGSSYEQYF. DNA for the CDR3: TGTGCCAGCACCCGGGACAGGGGGTCCTCCTACGAGCAGTACTTC.

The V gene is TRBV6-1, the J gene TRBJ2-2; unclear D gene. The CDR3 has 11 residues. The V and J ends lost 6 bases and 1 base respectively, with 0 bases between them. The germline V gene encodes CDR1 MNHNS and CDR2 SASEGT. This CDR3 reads CASRNTGELFF. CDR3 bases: TGTGCCAGCAGGAACACCGGGGAGCTGTTTTTT.

CDR3 nucleotides: TGTGCCAGCAGCGTAGAGGAAGGGCTGGAGACCCAGTACTTC. It yields the protein CASSVEEGLETQYF. The gene calls are TRBV9 and TRBJ2-5, with D hard to call. With 0 bases removed from V and 5 bases from J, the gap between germline ends came to 11 bases. Per the germline V gene, CDR1 is SGDLS and CDR2 is YYNGEE. The CDR3 is made up of 14 amino acids. The whole variable domain, filled in from reference TRBV9 and TRBJ2-5, reads DSGVTQTPKHLITATGQRVTLRCSPRSGDLSVYWYQQSLDQGLQFLIQYYNGEERAKGNILERFSAQQFPDLHSELNLSSLELGDSALYFCASSVEEGLETQYFGPGTRLLVL.

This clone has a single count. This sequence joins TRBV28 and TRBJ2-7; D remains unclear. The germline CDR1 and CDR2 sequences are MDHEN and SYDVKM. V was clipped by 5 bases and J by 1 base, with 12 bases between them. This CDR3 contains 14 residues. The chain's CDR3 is CASSPTSSSYEQYV. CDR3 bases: TGTGCCAGCAGTCCTACGTCATCATCCTACGAGCAGTACGTC.